This TCR beta chain was identified during a study of CD8 T cells in ankylosing spondylitis. This clonotype was seen repeatedly, ten times or more. Its antigen is undetermined. The CDR3 totals 15 residues. Unmatched junction bases numbered 9, after V lost 4 bases and J lost 5 bases. Libraries for TCR beta were made by quantitative 5'-RACE with molecular barcodes. Each CDR3 protein gets one entry after TCRdb re-called the 5' RACE reads with MiXCR. This table has 250,000 to 350,000 distinct CDR3 sequences, under 25% appearing once. Findings and caveats of the study: A TCR beta motif made of several highly homologous variants seemed typical of ankylosing spondylitis blood. Researchers reportedly found disease-linked clones significantly enriched in matched ankylosing spondylitis synovial fluid.

The sample taken for sequencing was blood, either unsorted or a sorted T cell fraction (not recorded which). This sequence was found in a female donor with ankylosing spondylitis or in good health (not recorded which). The chain carries TRBV12-3 or TRBV12-4 and TRBJ1-2; 8 bases fit TRBD1. The CDR3: CASSSTRTGRYGYTF. The CDR3 nucleotides read TGTGCCAGCAGTTCGACCAGGACAGGGAGATATGGCTACACCTTC.